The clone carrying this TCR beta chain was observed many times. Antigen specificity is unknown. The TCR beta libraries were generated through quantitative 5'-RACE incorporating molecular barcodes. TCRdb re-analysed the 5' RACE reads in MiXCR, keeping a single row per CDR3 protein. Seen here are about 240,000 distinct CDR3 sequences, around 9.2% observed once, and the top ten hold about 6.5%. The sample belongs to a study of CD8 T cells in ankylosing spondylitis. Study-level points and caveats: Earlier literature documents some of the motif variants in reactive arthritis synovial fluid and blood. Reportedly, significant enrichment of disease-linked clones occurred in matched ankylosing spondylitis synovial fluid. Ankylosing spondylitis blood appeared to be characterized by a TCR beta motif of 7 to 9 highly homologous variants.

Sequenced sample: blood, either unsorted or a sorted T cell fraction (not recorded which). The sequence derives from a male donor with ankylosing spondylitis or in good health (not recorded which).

CDR3 sequence reads: CSASLIPGSGQETQYF. The CDR3 coding sequence is TGCAGTGCTAGTCTGATCCCCGGGAGCGGTCAAGAGACCCAGTACTTC. This chain connects TRBV20-1 to TRBJ2-5; D perhaps matches TRBD2 (6 bases). This CDR3 contains 16 residues. V was clipped by 3 bases and J by 2 bases, with 19 bases between them. The germline gives CDR1 DFQATT, CDR2 SNEGSKA (reference sequence).